A selection of T cell receptor beta chains follows, all from one sample in a study of shared clonotypes between healthy human individuals. This table comes from immunoSEQ multiplex PCR, and its TCRdb copy is limited to in-frame clones, with some not included. Of approximately 2,000,000 clones in the sample, over 85% were seen once. The sequencing input was naive CD8+ T cells from PBMCs. These TCRs come from a man between 18 and 29 years old in good health. Some clones in this sample may be carry-over from other donors' samples. Each CDR3 is given with its conserved first and last residue. The D gene is left open where the match is weak. Clone size appears in some rows only: once, few, many, or a class for an expanded clone.

>TRBD1|TRBJ2-7|TRBV28|NA
CASSPVGQGYYEQYF
TGTGCCAGCAGTCCCGTAGGACAGGGTTATTACGAGCAGTACTTC
>NA|TRBJ2-1|TRBV4-1|NA
CASSRRENNEQFF
TGCGCCAGCAGCCGAAGGGAGAACAATGAGCAGTTCTTC
>NA|TRBJ2-5|TRBV27|NA
CASSLLGGLGETQYF
TGTGCCAGCAGTTTACTGGGGGGCCTGGGCGAGACCCAGTACTTC
>NA|TRBJ1-5|TRBV27|NA
CASSFEGYGNQPQHF
TGTGCCAGCAGTTTTGAGGGGTATGGCAATCAGCCCCAGCATTTT
>NA|TRBJ2-1|TRBV4-1|NA
CASSQELGVVEQFF
TGCGCCAGCAGCCAAGAGCTTGGAGTAGTTGAGCAGTTCTTC
>NA|TRBJ2-1|TRBV6-5|NA
CASRFAGTEFF
TGTGCCAGCCGGTTTGCGGGTACGGAGTTCTTC
>NA|TRBJ2-7|TRBV2|NA
CASSGDTYYEQYF
TGTGCCAGCAGTGGGGACACATACTACGAGCAGTACTTC
>TRBD1|TRBJ2-3|TRBV11-3|NA
CASSGRTGAVRGDTQYF
TGTGCCAGCAGCGGGCGGACAGGGGCCGTTCGTGGGGATACGCAGTATTTT
>TRBD1|TRBJ2-7|TRBV28|NA
CASSPRDRYEQYF
TGTGCCAGCAGTCCCCGGGACAGGTACGAGCAGTACTTC
>TRBD2|TRBJ2-7|TRBV27|NA
CASSLPGLAGDLYEQYF
TGTGCCAGCAGTTTACCGGGACTAGCGGGAGATTTGTACGAGCAGTACTTC
>NA|TRBJ2-3|TRBV28|few
CASSFQGSTDTQYF
TGTGCCAGCAGTTTTCAGGGGAGCACAGATACGCAGTATTTT
>NA|TRBJ2-3|TRBV7-6|NA
CASSLESGGGADTQYF
TGTGCCAGCAGCTTAGAGTCGGGCGGGGGCGCAGATACGCAGTATTTT
>NA|TRBJ1-5|TRBV27|NA
CASSSSEKGPNQPQHF
TGTGCCAGCAGCTCATCGGAAAAGGGTCCCAATCAGCCCCAGCATTTT
>NA|TRBJ1-1|TRBV15|NA
CATSRDIGKRTEAFF
TGTGCCACCAGCAGAGATATAGGAAAGAGGACTGAAGCTTTCTTT
>TRBD1|TRBJ2-7|TRBV5-6|NA
CASSLGTGAWEQYF
TGTGCCAGCAGCTTAGGGACAGGGGCCTGGGAGCAGTACTTC
>NA|TRBJ2-3|TRBV6-5|NA
CASSYWRSTDTQYF
TGTGCCAGCAGTTACTGGAGATCCACAGATACGCAGTATTTT
>TRBD1|TRBJ2-7|TRBV6-5|NA
CASRAPGGGVYEQYF
TGTGCCAGCAGGGCCCCAGGGGGCGGGGTCTACGAGCAGTACTTC
>NA|TRBJ2-7|TRBV10-3|NA
CATKGGVSYEQYF
TGTGCCACCAAGGGGGGGGTCTCCTACGAGCAGTACTTC
>NA|TRBJ2-2|TRBV7-9|NA
CASSLPLAGELFF
TGTGCCAGCAGCTTACCATTGGCCGGGGAGCTGTTTTTT
>NA|TRBJ2-7|TRBV6-1|NA
CASSEAGSRSYEQYF
TGTGCCAGCAGTGAAGCGGGTTCACGCTCCTACGAGCAGTACTTC
>NA|TRBJ2-1|TRBV2|NA
CASRLWTNNEQFF
TGTGCCAGCAGACTCTGGACCAACAATGAGCAGTTCTTC
>NA|TRBJ2-7|TRBV27|once
CASSFSLAYEQYF
TGTGCCAGCAGTTTCAGCTTGGCCTACGAGCAGTACTTC
>NA|TRBJ2-1|TRBV6-1|NA
CASSEVRDSYNEQFF
TGTGCCAGCAGTGAAGTTCGGGACTCCTACAATGAGCAGTTCTTC
>NA|TRBJ1-1|TRBV11-2|NA
CASSLARRPEAFF
TGTGCCAGCAGCTTAGCAAGGAGGCCTGAAGCTTTCTTT